This TCR beta chain appears in the sequencing data of a study of spatial heterogeneity in lung cancer (dated by TCRdb to the late 2010s). Notes on the research overall: Beta-chain transcripts were consistently detected in greater numbers than alpha-chain transcripts, which likely reflected higher beta-chain transcript abundance. Both alpha and beta chains were TCR-sequenced in 200 or so tumor regions, 64 matched nontumor lung samples and around 50 PBMC samples obtained at surgery. In the raw uncorrected reads, each unique combination of TCR and UMI appeared more than ten times on average. Nonsynonymous mutation counts, determined by whole-exome sequencing of tumor tissue, were related to features of the TCR repertoire. In non-small cell lung cancer, the study made a quantitative comparison of TCR alpha and beta repertoires among multiple tumor regions, matched nontumor lung and blood.

A note on this clonotype: No cognate antigen has been identified for it. Base qualities were left out, and no much larger clone turns up one base away.

General conclusions and limits of the study: Ubiquitous expanded tumor TCRs were found in blood more often at tumor resection than at routine follow-up. Confirming at a functional level the hypothesis that regional TCRs recognize regional mutations was considered to require additional single-cell paired TCR alpha and beta sequencing.

Libraries came from 5' RACE. Sequencing used a NextSeq 500. The TCR library protocol attached a unique molecular identifier to each TCR cDNA molecule to allow correction of PCR and sequencing errors. The original pipeline was this. TCR identification, UMI-based error correction and CDR3 extraction were all carried out with Decombinator tools. Expanded TCRs were defined as those above a frequency of 2 per 1,000, corresponding to the top 1% of the tumor frequency distribution. Each repertoire was subsampled 100 times to 5,000 TCRs, after which Renyi diversity was computed with the R vegan package. CDR3 similarity networks were built from amino acid triplet string-kernel similarity, connecting CDR3s with pairwise similarity above 0.82. TCRdb cleaned the public reads at Q25 with fastp, built clones with MiXCR and kept in-frame beta chains. Each CDR3 protein appears once, grouped with its most common genes and DNA. The V and J calls follow TCRdb's processing rather than the paper's. Within this sample are roughly 11,000 distinct CDR3 sequences, with about a sixth of them counted one time only. The ten largest clones represent roughly half of the sample.

From a lookup of the germline V gene (reference sequence), CDR1 and CDR2 are SEHNR and FQNEAQ. The CDR3 sequence holds 12 residues, the cysteine and phenylalanine included. Only CDR3 DNA is held: 36 bases, read in frame from base 1. V loses 5 bases, J loses 7 bases, and the germline ends lie 11 bases apart. The time point label corresponds to: sample taken at primary tumor resection. For TCR sequencing, whole RNA was extracted from tumor and nontumor lung tissue, or from cryopreserved PBMC samples, and no cell sorting was done. The donors were about 65 patients from the lung TRACERx cohort who had early-stage, untreated non-small cell lung cancer. Patients were selected for TCR sequencing only if sufficient RNA was available from at least two tumor regions.

Rearrangement joined TRBV7-9 to TRBJ1-2, with the D segment identity uncertain. The sequence was collected from a male donor with early-stage non-small cell lung cancer. Specimen: PBMCs, collected at surgery. The sequence in DNA is TGTGCCAGCAGCCAGGCCTCCCTTGGCTACACCTTC. Translation gives CASSQASLGYTF.